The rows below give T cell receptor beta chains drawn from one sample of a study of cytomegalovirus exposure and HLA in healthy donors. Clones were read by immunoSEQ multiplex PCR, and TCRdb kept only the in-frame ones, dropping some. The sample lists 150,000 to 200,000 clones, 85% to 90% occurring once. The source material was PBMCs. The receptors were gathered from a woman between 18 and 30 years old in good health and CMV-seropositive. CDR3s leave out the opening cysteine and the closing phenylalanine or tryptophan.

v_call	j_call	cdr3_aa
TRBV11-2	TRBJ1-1	ASSFQQLANTEAF
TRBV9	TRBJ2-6	ASSVASGQASSGANVLT
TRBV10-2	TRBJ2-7	ASSDSIPSSGMGHEQY
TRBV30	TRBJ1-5	AWRSGGNQPQH
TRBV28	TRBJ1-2	ASSFVRQVYGYT
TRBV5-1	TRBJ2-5	ASRELSGKETQY
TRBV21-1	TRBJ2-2	ARNEGLAGGPSTGELF
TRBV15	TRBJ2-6	ATSPPSDRAGGANVLT
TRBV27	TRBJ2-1	ASSQGTGSYNEQF
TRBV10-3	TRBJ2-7	AISRDTYEQY
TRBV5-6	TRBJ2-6	VSSLLSGANVLT
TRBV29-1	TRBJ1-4	SVGTRGEKLF
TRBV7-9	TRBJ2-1	ASSLASRLNEQF
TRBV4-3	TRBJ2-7	ASARSRRDEQY
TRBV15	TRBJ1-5	ATSRDYPGQGRQPQH
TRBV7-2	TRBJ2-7	ASRQRPGQGAFDEQY
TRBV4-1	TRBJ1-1	ASRPQDSTEAF
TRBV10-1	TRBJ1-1	ASRKTENTEAF
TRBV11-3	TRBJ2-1	ASSPGPGSGHTSYNEQF
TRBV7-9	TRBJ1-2	ASSSGTGAYGYT
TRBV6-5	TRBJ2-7	ASRIGLAAYEQY
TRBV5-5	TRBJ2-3	ASSFRQVGMSEQY
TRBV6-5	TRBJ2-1	ASSPDGRRQQF
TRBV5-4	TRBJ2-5	ASSPGDRDWETQY
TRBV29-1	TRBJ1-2	SVQKGLQTYGYT
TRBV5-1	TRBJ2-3	ASSLVQAGDTQY
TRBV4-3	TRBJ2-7	ASSQGWAGGAYEQY
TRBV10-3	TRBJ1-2	AISEYLQGNGYT
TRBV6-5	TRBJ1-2	ASSAPGTGDYGYT
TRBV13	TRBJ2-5	ASSSGTRRQETQY
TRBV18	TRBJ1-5	ASSLGTGDQPQH
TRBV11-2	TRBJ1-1	ASSPDTGTEAF
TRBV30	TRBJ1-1	VWGQSATEAF
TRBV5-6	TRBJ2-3	ASSFLTGTSGASQY
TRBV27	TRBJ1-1	ASSENSLNTEAF
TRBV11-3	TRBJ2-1	ASSSRGNYNEQF
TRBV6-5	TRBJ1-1	ASSSQTGEAF
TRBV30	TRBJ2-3	AWSGTSGYTDTQY
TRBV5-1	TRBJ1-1	ASSSRSPTQGNTEAF
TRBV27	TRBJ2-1	ASRSIIAGPYNEQF
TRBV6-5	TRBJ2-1	ASSMDKSSYNEQF
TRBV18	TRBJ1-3	ASSPGTAGNTIY
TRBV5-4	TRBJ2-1	ASSLEQGRGNEQF
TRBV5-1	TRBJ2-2	ASSFTGLGELF
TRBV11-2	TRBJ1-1	ASSLAIGVNTEAF
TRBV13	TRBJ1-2	ASSLWGSSGGPGYT
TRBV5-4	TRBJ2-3	ASSSGRTGATDTQY
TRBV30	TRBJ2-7	AWGPGTGNEQY
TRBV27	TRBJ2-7	ASRPWGGDYEQY
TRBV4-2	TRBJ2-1	ASSQASGDSGSNNEQF
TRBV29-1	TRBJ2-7	SGTSGGREQY
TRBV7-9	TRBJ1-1	ASSRGKWDTNTEAF
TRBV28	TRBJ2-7	ASGLQDSYEQY
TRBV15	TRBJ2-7	ATSRDYASYEQY
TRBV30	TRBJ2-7	AWSIRGVEQY
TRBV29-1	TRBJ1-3	GKQGAGNTIY
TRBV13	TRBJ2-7	ASSRRDRANEQY
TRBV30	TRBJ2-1	AWSETGLPSYNEQF